This T cell receptor (beta chain) is drawn from a study of blood T cell repertoires in COVID-19. The data were produced by immunoSEQ multiplex PCR, yet TCRdb's version contains in-frame clones alone and is incomplete. The table lists over 350,000 clones, more than 70% of them singletons. Germline V gene lookup returns CDR1 SQVTM and CDR2 ANQGSEA. V lost 0 bases and J lost 8, with 14 bases in between. The length of the CDR3 is 14 residues. The source material was PBMCs or T cells enriched from blood (not recorded which). V is TRBV29-1 and J is TRBJ2-1, with D tentatively TRBD1 (5 bases). The sequence came from a woman aged 18-30 years who had recovered from COVID-19. The CDR3 DNA is TGCAGCGTTGAAGATGAATATAGGGGCCATGAGCAGTTCTTC. Encoded protein: CSVEDEYRGHEQFF.